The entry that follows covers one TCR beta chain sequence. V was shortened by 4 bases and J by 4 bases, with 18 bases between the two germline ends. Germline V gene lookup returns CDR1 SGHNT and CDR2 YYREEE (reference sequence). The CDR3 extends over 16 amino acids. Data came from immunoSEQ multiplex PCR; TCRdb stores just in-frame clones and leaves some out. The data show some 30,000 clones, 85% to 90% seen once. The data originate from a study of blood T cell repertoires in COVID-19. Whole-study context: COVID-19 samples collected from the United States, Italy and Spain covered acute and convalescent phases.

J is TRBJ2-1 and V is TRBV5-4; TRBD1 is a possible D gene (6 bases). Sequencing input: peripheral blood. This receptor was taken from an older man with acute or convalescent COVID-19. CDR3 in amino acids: CASSAQTGTPYNEQFF. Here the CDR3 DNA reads TGTGCCAGCAGCGCGCAAACCGGGACACCTTACAATGAGCAGTTCTTC.